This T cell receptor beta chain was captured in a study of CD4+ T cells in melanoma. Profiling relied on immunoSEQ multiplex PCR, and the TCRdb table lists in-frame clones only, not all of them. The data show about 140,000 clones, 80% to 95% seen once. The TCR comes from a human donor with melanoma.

The CDR3 is CASSSSLDYGYTF. The CDR3 DNA follows: TGTGCCAGCTCATCTTCCCTGGACTATGGCTACACCTTC. The chain is built from TRBV18 and TRBJ1-2; D is unresolved. Trimming took 5 bases from V and 3 from J, leaving 10 bases between them. CDR3 length: 13 amino acids. The germline V gene encodes CDR1 KGHSH and CDR2 LQKENI. The variable domain in full, with the rest retrieved from reference TRBV18 and TRBJ1-2, is NAGVMQNPRHLVRRRGQEARLRCSPMKGHSHVYWYRQLPEEGLKFMVYLQKENIIDESGMPKERFSAEFPKEGPSILRIQQVVRGDSAAYFCASSSSLDYGYTFGSGTRLTVV.